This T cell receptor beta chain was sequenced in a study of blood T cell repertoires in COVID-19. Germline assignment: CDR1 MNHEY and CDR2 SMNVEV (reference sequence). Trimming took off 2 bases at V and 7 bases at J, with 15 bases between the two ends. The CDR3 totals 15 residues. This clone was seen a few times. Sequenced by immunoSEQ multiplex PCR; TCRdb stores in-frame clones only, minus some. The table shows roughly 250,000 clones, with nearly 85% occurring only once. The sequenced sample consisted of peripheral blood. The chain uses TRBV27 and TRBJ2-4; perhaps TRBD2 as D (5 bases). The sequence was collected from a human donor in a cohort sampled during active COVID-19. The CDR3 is CASSLDSRGRNIQYF. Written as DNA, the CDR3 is TGTGCCAGCAGTTTAGACTCCCGGGGAAGGAACATTCAGTACTTC.